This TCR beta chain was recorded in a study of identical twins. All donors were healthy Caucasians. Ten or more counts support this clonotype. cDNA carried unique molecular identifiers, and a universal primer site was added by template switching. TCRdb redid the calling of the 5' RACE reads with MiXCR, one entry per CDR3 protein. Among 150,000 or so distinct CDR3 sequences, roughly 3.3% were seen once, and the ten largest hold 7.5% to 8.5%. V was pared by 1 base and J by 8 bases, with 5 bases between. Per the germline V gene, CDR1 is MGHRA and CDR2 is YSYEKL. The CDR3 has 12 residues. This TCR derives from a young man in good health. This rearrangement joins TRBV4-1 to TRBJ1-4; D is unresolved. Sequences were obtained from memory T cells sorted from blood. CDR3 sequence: CASSQVREKLFF. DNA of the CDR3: TGCGCCAGCAGCCAAGTGCGGGAAAAACTGTTTTTT.